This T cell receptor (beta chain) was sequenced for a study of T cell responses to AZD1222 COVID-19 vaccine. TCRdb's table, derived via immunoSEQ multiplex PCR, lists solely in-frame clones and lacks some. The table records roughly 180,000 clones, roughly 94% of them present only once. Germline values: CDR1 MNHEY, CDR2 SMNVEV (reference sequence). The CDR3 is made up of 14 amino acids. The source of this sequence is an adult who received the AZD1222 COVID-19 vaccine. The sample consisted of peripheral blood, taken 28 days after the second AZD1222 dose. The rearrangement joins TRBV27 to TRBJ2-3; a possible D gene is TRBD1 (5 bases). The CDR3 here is CAVLQGKLTDTQYF. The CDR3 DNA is TGTGCGGTCCTCCAGGGCAAGCTCACAGATACGCAGTATTTT.